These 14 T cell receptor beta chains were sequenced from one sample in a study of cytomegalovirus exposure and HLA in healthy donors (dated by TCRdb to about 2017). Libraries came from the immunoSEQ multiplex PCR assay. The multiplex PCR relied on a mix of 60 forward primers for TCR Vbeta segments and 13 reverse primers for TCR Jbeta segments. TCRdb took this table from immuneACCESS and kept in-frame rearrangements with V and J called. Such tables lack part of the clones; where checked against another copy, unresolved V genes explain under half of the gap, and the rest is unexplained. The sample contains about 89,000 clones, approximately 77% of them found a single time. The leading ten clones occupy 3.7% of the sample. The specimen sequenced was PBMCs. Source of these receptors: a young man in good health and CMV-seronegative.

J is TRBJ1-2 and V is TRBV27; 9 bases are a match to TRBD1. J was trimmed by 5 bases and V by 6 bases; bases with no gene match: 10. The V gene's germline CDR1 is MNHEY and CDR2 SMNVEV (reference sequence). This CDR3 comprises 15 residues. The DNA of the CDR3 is TGTGCCAGCAGACAACAGGGGGCGCGGACTTATGGCTACACCTTC. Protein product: CASRQQGARTYGYTF.

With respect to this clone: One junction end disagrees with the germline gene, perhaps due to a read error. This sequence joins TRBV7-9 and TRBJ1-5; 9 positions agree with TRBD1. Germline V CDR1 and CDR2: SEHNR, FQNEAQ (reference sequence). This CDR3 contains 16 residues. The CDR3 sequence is CSSSLGTGLGHQPQHF. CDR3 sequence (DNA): TGTTCCAGCAGCTTAGGGACAGGGTTGGGGCATCAGCCCCAGCATTTT. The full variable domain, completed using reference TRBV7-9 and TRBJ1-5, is DTGVSQNPRHKITKRGQNVTFRCDPISEHNRLYWYRQTLGQGPEFLTYFQNEAQLEKSRLLSDRFSAERPKGSFSTLEIQRTEQGDSAMYLCSSSLGTGLGHQPQHFGDGTRLSIL.

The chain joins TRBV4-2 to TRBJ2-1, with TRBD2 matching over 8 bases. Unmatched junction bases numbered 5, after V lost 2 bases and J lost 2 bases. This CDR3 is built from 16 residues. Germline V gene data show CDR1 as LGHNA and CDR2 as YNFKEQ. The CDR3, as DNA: TGTGCCAGCAGCCAACAAGCGGGAGAGCCCTACAATGAGCAGTTCTTC. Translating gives CASSQQAGEPYNEQFF.

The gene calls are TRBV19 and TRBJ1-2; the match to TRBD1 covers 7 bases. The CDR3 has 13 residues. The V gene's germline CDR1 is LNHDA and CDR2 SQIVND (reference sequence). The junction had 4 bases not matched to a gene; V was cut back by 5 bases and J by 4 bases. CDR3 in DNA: TGTGCCAGTAGTCGGGGACAGATCTATGGCTACACCTTC. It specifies CASSRGQIYGYTF.

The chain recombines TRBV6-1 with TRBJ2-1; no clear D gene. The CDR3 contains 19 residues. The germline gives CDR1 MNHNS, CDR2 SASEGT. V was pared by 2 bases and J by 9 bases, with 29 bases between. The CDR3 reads CASSETERPSHAYLGEQFF. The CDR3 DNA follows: TGTGCCAGCAGTGAAACGGAGCGTCCGAGCCACGCATACCTGGGTGAGCAGTTCTTC.

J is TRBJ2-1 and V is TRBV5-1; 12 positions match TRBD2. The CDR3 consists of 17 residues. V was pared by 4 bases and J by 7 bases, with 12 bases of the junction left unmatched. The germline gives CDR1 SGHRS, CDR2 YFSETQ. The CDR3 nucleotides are TGCGCCAGCAGCCGACGGACTAGCGGGACCGGTTTAAATGAGCAGTTCTTC. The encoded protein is CASSRRTSGTGLNEQFF.

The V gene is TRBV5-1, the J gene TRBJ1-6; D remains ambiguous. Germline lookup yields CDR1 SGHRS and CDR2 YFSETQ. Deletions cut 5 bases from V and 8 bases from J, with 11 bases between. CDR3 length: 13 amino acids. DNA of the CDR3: TGCGCCAGCAGAGGCCAGGCCCATTCACCCCTCCACTTT. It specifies CASRGQAHSPLHF.

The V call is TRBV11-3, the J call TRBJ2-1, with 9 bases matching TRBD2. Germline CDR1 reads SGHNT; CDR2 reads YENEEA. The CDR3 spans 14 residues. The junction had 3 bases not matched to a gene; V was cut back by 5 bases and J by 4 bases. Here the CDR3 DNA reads TGTGCCAGCAGCCAGCGGGGGGCTTACAATGAGCAGTTCTTC. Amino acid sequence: CASSQRGAYNEQFF.

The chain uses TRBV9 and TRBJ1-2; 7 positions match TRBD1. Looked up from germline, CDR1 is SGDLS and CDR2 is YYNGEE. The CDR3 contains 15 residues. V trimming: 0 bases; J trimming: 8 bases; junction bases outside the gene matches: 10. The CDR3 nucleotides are TGTGCCAGCAGCGTAGACCCCGACAGGGCACAGGGCTACACCTTC. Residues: CASSVDPDRAQGYTF.

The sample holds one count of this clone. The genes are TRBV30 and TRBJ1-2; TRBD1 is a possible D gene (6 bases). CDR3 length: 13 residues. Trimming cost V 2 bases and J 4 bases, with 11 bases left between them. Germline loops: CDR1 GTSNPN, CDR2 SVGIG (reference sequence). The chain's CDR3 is CAWSPDRIYGYTF. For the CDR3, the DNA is TGTGCCTGGAGTCCCGACAGGATCTATGGCTACACCTTC.

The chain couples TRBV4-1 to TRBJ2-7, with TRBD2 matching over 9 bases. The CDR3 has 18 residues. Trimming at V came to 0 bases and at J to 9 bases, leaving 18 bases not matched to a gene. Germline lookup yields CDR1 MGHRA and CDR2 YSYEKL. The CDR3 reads CASSQDLVAGVSIGVQYF. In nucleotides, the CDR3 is TGCGCCAGCAGCCAAGATCTTGTAGCGGGAGTGAGTATAGGTGTGCAGTACTTC.

The CDR3 protein is CASSENGGTEAFF. The CDR3, as DNA: TGCGCCAGCAGTGAGAACGGGGGCACTGAAGCTTTCTTT. The V and J genes are TRBV10-1 and TRBJ1-1; D is possibly TRBD1 (5 bases). The CDR3 has 13 amino acids. The germline gives CDR1 WNHNN, CDR2 SYGVQD (reference sequence). With 2 bases removed from V and 4 bases from J, the gap between germline ends came to 8 bases.

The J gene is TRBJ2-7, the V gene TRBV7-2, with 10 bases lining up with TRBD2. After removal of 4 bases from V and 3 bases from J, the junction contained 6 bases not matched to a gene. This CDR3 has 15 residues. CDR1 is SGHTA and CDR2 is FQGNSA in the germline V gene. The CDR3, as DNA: TGTGCCAGCAGCTCCCAAGCGGGGGGGTACTACGAGCAGTACTTC. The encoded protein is CASSSQAGGYYEQYF.

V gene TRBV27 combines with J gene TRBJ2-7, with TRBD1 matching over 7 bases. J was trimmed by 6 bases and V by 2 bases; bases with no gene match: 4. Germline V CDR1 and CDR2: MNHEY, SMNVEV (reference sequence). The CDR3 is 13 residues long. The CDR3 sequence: CASSLITGAEQYF. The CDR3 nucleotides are TGTGCCAGCAGTTTAATAACAGGGGCCGAGCAGTACTTC.